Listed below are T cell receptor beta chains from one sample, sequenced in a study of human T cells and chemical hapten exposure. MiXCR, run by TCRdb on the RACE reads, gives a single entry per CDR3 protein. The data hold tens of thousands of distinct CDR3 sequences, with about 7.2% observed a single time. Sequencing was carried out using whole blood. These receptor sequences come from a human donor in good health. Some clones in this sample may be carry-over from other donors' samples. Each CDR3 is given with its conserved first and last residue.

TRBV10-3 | CAISEFSGVTTDTQYF
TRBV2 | CASSGEVDTQYF
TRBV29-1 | CSVSVGGEQYF
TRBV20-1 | CSARSDLRGLGDQPQHF
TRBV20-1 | CSARAPSGSTDTQYF
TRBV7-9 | CASSSPGLAGAEFF
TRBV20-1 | CARGGQGNNEQFF
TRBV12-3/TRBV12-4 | CASSYRAFLAGGYNEQFF
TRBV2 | CASTRGGGNQPQHF
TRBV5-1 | CASSLAGTSGSWSYNEQFF
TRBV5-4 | CASSLGGSTNTGELFF
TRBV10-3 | CAISESIGTSGTEQYF
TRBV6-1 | CASSEEGGGAVYYGYTF
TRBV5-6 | CASSATTGEKNIQYF
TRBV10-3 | CATRRGQGAIGYTF
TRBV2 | CASSLPGQGDLMNTEAFF
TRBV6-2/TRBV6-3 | CASSYSSTDTQYF
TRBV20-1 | CSAKFDRNTEAFF
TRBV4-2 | CASSHPTSGAGGNTIYF
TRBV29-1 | CSVDPTGPPEAFF
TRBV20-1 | CSADAGDPYEQYF
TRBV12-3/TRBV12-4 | CASSRVTEAFF
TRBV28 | CASSSPGRSGANVLTF
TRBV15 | CATSEEGGNEQFF
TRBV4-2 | CASSQVSPGYNEQFF
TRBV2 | CASFLSGSSTEAFF
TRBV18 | CASSPNAGDTQYF
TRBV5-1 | CASSLEGGAIARDGYTF
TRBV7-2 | CASSFPLAGVETQYF
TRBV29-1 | CSVTTANTEAFF
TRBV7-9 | CASSSPEREQETQYF
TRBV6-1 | CASSLGGSSYEQYF
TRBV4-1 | CASSQDRGGSTEAFF
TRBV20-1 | CSARAASGIGTEAFF
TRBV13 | CASSLPGGSGYTF
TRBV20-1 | CSARVRGGLNSPLHF
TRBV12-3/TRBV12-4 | CASSRVRGPSTDTQYF
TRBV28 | CASSFGGSGHTEAFF
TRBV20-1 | CSARDQGGYYGYTF
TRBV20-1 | CSARDKKPRPAINTDTQYF
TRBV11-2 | CASSLEYRASGGSEQFF
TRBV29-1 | CSVEIGQVNTEAFF
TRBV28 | CASSAVAGTSYEQYF
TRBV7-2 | CASSWRLTDTDTQYF
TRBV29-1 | CSDGTPEGETQYF
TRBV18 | CASSPGGLSNQPQHF
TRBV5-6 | CASSRDRCYTEAFF
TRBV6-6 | CASSYKRGNQETQYF
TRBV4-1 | CASSQVLGRGPETQYF
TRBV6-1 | CASPEISRASGRVADTQYF
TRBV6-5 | CASTQPGGTEAFF
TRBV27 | CASSFTGTASNEQFF
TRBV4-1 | CASSPDRKSQETQYF